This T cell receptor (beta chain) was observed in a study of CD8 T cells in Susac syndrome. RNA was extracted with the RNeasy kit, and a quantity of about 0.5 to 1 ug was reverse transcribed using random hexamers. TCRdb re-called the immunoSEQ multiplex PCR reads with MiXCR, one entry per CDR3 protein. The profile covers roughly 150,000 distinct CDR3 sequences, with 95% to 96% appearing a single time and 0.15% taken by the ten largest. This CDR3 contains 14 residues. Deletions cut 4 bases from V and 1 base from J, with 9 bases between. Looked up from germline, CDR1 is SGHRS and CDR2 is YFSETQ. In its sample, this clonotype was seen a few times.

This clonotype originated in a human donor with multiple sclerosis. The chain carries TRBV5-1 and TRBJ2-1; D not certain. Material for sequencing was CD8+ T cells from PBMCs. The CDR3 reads CASSLPGSYNEQFF. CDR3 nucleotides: TGCGCCAGCAGCCTACCCGGTTCCTACAATGAGCAGTTCTTC.